This T cell receptor (beta chain) is drawn from a study of blood T cell repertoires in COVID-19. For the study at large: Acute-phase and convalescent COVID-19 samples originated in the United States, Italy and Spain. Sources were T cells, B-cell-depleted T cells, or PBMCs; the material itself was cDNA or gDNA.

The authors' processing: Estimation of nucleated cell counts was performed using reference gene primer amplification. Here immunoSEQ multiplex PCR was the method, and the copy in TCRdb shows in-frame clones only, minus some. That table furnishes V, J and clone size, whereas the DNA furnished D and trimming. The sample contains roughly 200,000 clones, roughly 80% of which appear only once. CDR1 SGHDT and CDR2 YYEEEE come from the germline V gene. CDR3 length: 19 amino acids. Trimming cost V 3 bases and J 1 base, with 25 bases left between them. The sequencing input was peripheral blood. This rearrangement joins TRBV5-6 to TRBJ1-1, with TRBD1 as a possible D gene (6 bases). This clonotype was sampled from a woman of 80 years or more with acute or convalescent COVID-19. CDR3 sequence: CASSWRTTGYQGRNTEAFF. The DNA of the CDR3 is TGTGCCAGCAGCTGGAGAACAACAGGGTACCAAGGAAGGAACACTGAAGCTTTCTTT.